Each of the 25 T cell receptor beta chains below was sequenced from the same sample in a study of memory CD4+ T cells and cytomegalovirus serostatus. Single viable CD3+CD4+CD8-CD45RO+ cells were sorted as the memory CD4+ T cells. Sequencing was performed with immunoSEQ multiplex PCR; in TCRdb, only in-frame clones are kept and a portion is missing. Here the sample spans some 29,000 clones, roughly 80% being singletons. Sequencing was carried out using memory CD4+ T cells from blood. These receptors were collected from an adult in good health and CMV-seronegative. Some clones in this sample may be carry-over from other donors' samples.

This sequence joins TRBV28 and TRBJ1-2; D not resolved. V dropped 6 bases and J dropped 2 bases, with 13 bases sitting between them. CDR3 length equals 14 residues. Looked up from germline, CDR1 is MDHEN and CDR2 is SYDVKM. DNA for the CDR3: TGTGCCAGCAGCAACGACTCCGGGAACTATGGCTACACCTTC. This translates into CASSNDSGNYGYTF.

There are a few counts of this clone. The gene calls are TRBV28 and TRBJ1-2, with 8 bases matching TRBD1. The CDR3 consists of 13 residues. Trimming removed 8 bases from V and 8 bases from J; junction bases left unmatched: 10. Germline V CDR1 and CDR2: MDHEN, SYDVKM. In DNA, the CDR3 is TGTGCCAGCTACGAACAGGGGGGCAAAGGCTACACCTTC. It translates to CASYEQGGKGYTF.

The chain employs TRBV5-1 and TRBJ2-3; either TRBD1 or TRBD2 may supply D (5 bases each). CDR3 length: 16 residues. V was shortened by 0 bases and J by 6 bases, with 17 bases between the two germline ends. CDR1 SGHRS and CDR2 YFSETQ come from the germline V gene. Here the CDR3 DNA reads TGCGCCAGCAGCTTGGCCGGGACCCCGCCGGAGGATACGCAGTATTTT. Amino acid sequence: CASSLAGTPPEDTQYF.

The chain recombines TRBV29-1 with TRBJ2-2; tentative D call: TRBD1 (6 bases). The V end was cut by 5 bases, the J end by 7 bases, with 14 bases between. The CDR3 has 13 residues. Germline assignment: CDR1 SQVTM and CDR2 ANQGSEA. The CDR3 DNA sequence: TGCAGCGTTACACAGGGTCGAGGCGGGGAGCTGTTTTTT. Protein sequence: CSVTQGRGGELFF.

This clone was seen just once. The rearrangement joins TRBV6-4 to TRBJ2-1; 11 nucleotides match TRBD2. Germline trimming cut 4 bases from V and 4 bases from J; bases unmatched to any gene: 3. Germline CDR1 is MRHNA and CDR2 is SNTAGT. This CDR3 is built from 15 residues. In nucleotides, the CDR3 is TGTGCCAGCAGTGGGCGACTAGCGGGGTACAATGAGCAGTTCTTC. Translated, it gives CASSGRLAGYNEQFF.

This clone was detected a few times. CDR3 amino acids: CASSRGPGSPLHF. The CDR3 DNA reads as TGTGCCAGCAGCAGAGGTCCGGGGTCACCCCTCCACTTT. The gene calls are TRBV21-1 and TRBJ1-6. TRBV21-1 represents a pseudogene. The length of the CDR3 is 13 residues.

In its sample, this clone was seen a few times. V is TRBV27 and J is TRBJ2-5, with D possibly being TRBD1 (5 bases). Germline values: CDR1 MNHEY, CDR2 SMNVEV (reference sequence). The CDR3 spans 16 residues. V was trimmed by 4 bases and J by 8 bases, leaving 23 bases between them. The CDR3 protein is CASSSGKLLPRVTQYF. The CDR3 region has the DNA TGTGCCAGCAGTTCAGGGAAACTACTACCAAGAGTTACCCAGTACTTC.

The rearrangement joins TRBV5-6 to TRBJ1-5; 8 nucleotides match TRBD1. The CDR3 consists of 14 residues. The germline CDR1 and CDR2 sequences are SGHDT and YYEEEE. Unmatched junction bases numbered 4, after V lost 2 bases and J lost 6 bases. For the CDR3, the DNA is TGTGCCAGCAGCTTCAGGGGGCGCACTCAGCCCCAGCATTTT. Translated: CASSFRGRTQPQHF.

This clone was counted a few times. The junction does not match germline at one end; this may be a read error. CDR3 DNA: TGTGCCAGCAGCTTAACTAGCGGGGGGCACTTACAGTTC. Its protein is CASSLTSGGHLQF. V gene TRBV7-2 combines with J gene TRBJ2-7; 12 nucleotides agree with TRBD2. CDR1 is SGHTA, CDR2 FQGNSA, per germline. The CDR3 consists of 13 residues.

This clone was counted once. V and J are TRBV7-8 and TRBJ2-5; 9 bases are a match to TRBD1. Losses at the gene ends were 4 bases for V and 5 bases for J; bases not matched to a gene: 5. The CDR3 has 14 amino acids. Germline V CDR1 and CDR2: SGHVS, FQNEAQ. This CDR3 is CASSSGQGMETQYF. The CDR3 bases are TGTGCCAGCAGCTCCGGACAGGGGATGGAGACCCAGTACTTC. Variable domain in full (rest from reference TRBV7-8 and TRBJ2-5): GAGVSQSPRYKVAKRGQDVALRCDPISGHVSLFWYQQALGQGPEFLTYFQNEAQLDKSGLPSDRFFAERPEGSVSTLKIQRTQQEDSAVYLCASSSGQGMETQYFGPGTRLLVL.

This clone has only a few counts. The chain couples TRBV10-3 to TRBJ1-1; a weak D match, TRBD1 (5 bases). The germline V gene has CDR1 ENHRY and CDR2 SYGVKD. Trimming took off 7 bases at V and 4 bases at J, with 13 bases between the two ends. This CDR3 spans 13 amino acids. In DNA form, the CDR3 reads TGTGCCATCATGGGGGTTGTTGGCACTGAAGCTTTCTTT. This encodes CAIMGVVGTEAFF.

The gene calls are TRBV5-1 and TRBJ2-2; D not resolved. This CDR3 is built from 13 residues. CDR1 is SGHRS and CDR2 is YFSETQ in the germline V gene. Trimming shortened V by 2 bases and J by 1 base, and 3 bases separated the two germline ends. CDR3 residues: CASSFMNTGELFF. As DNA, the CDR3 is TGCGCCAGCAGCTTCATGAACACCGGGGAGCTGTTTTTT.

This clone was observed a handful of times. The CDR3 nucleotides read TGCGCCAGCAGTGAGCAGGACAGGGCCCGAACTGAAGCTTTCTTT. This translates into CASSEQDRARTEAFF. The chain links TRBV10-2 to TRBJ1-1; 8 nucleotides align to TRBD1. The junction had 7 bases not matched to a gene; V was cut back by 2 bases and J by 5 bases. The CDR3 has 15 amino acids. Germline values: CDR1 WSHSY, CDR2 SAAADI.

CDR3 loop: CASSQDPRAGTGELFF. Written as DNA, the CDR3 is TGCGCCAGCAGCCAAGATCCCAGGGCGGGAACCGGGGAGCTGTTTTTT. The chain uses TRBV4-3 and TRBJ2-2; TRBD2 is a possible D gene (6 bases). The CDR3 loop spans 16 amino acids. V lost 0 bases and J lost 5, with 13 bases in between. Germline values: CDR1 LGHNA, CDR2 YSLEER.

V gene TRBV19 combines with J gene TRBJ2-5, with 9 bases fitting TRBD2. V trimming: 3 bases; J trimming: 5 bases; junction bases outside the gene matches: 4. This CDR3 has 14 residues. The germline V gene encodes CDR1 LNHDA and CDR2 SQIVND (reference sequence). CDR3: CASSIAGGLETQYF. As DNA, the CDR3 is TGTGCCAGTAGTATCGCGGGGGGGCTTGAGACCCAGTACTTC.

The rearrangement links TRBV6-5 to TRBJ1-2; no reliable D call. CDR1 is MNHEY, CDR2 SVGAGI, per germline. Deletions cut 0 bases from V and 7 bases from J, with 12 bases between. This CDR3 region has 14 residues. CDR3 loop: CASSYSTEAAGYTF. DNA for the CDR3: TGTGCCAGCAGTTACTCCACAGAAGCGGCTGGCTACACCTTC.

The chain combines TRBV29-1 with TRBJ1-1; 8 bases are a match to TRBD1. V lost 6 bases, J lost 5 bases, and 8 bases stayed unmatched. This CDR3 is 13 amino acids long. Germline V gene sequence: CDR1 SQVTM, CDR2 ANQGSEA. CDR3 amino acids: CSVGQAGGTEAFF. In DNA form, the CDR3 reads TGCAGCGTGGGACAGGCGGGGGGGACTGAAGCTTTCTTT.

The V gene is TRBV6-1, the J gene TRBJ2-2, with a weak D call TRBD1 (6 bases). The CDR3 runs 14 residues. Trimming left V 6 bases short and J 4 bases short, with 12 bases between. Germline V lookup: CDR1 MNHNS, CDR2 SASEGT. CDR3: CASRYTGSTGELFF. The CDR3 DNA reads as TGTGCCAGCAGGTATACAGGGAGCACCGGGGAGCTGTTTTTT.

Here the CDR3 DNA reads TGTGCCAGCAGTGGGGACAGAGCGAGCGTGAACACTGAAGCTTTCTTT. It specifies CASSGDRASVNTEAFF. J is TRBJ1-1 and V is TRBV6-1; 7 nucleotides line up with TRBD1. The CDR3 spans 16 residues. Germline CDR1 MNHNS, CDR2 SASEGT. V was clipped by 4 bases and J by 0 bases; unmatched bases: 8.

This chain uses TRBV5-1 with TRBJ1-2; TRBD1 agrees at 11 bases. V dropped 2 bases and J dropped 7; count of bases not matched to a gene: 10. This CDR3 spans 16 amino acids. Germline CDR1 reads SGHRS; CDR2 reads YFSETQ. This CDR3 is CASSFGQGARSGGYTF. The CDR3 coding sequence is TGCGCCAGCAGCTTCGGACAGGGGGCTCGTTCCGGTGGCTACACCTTC.

The rearrangement joins TRBV5-6 to TRBJ2-2; D is unresolved. Per the germline V gene, CDR1 is SGHDT and CDR2 is YYEEEE. The CDR3 runs 16 residues. The V end was cut by 4 bases, the J end by 3 bases, with 16 bases between. CDR3 protein: CASSGDLGSDTGELFF. The CDR3 DNA reads TGTGCCAGCAGCGGGGATTTGGGGTCGGACACCGGGGAGCTGTTTTTT.

V usage is TRBV15 and J usage is TRBJ1-2; TRBD1 matches 10 bases. Trimming at V came to 0 bases and at J to 7 bases, leaving 11 bases not matched to a gene. Germline lookup yields CDR1 LNHNV and CDR2 YYDKDF (reference sequence). The CDR3 is 17 residues long. CDR3 in DNA: TGTGCCACCAGCAGAGATCTAAGGACAGGGGGAAGGTCTGGCTACACCTTC. The encoded protein is CATSRDLRTGGRSGYTF.

This clone occurred once. The rearrangement links TRBV11-3 to TRBJ1-1, with D maybe TRBD1 (5 bases). There are 15 residues in the CDR3. Trimming pared 2 bases from V and 1 base from J, leaving 11 bases between. Germline CDR1 SGHNT, CDR2 YENEEA. CDR3 sequence (DNA): TGTGCCAGCAGCTTAACAGGAATCTGGAACACTGAAGCTTTCTTT. Its protein product is CASSLTGIWNTEAFF.

The chain carries TRBV28 and TRBJ1-4; 10 bases agree with TRBD1. This CDR3 is 15 amino acids long. CDR1 MDHEN and CDR2 SYDVKM come from the germline V gene. Unmatched junction bases numbered 3, after V lost 8 bases and J lost 0 bases. CDR3 sequence: CASSGQGSTNEKLFF. CDR3 DNA sequence: TGTGCCAGCTCGGGACAGGGGTCAACTAATGAAAAACTGTTTTTT.

This clone has only a few counts. The chain joins TRBV27 to TRBJ2-5, with D tentatively TRBD1 or TRBD2 (6 bases each). The CDR3 is 17 residues long. Trimming left V 5 bases short and J 9 bases short, with 28 bases between. Germline assignment: CDR1 MNHEY and CDR2 SMNVEV (reference sequence). As DNA, the CDR3 is TGTGCCAGCAGTCTCAAAGCCACTGGACAGCCTGGGGAGGCCCAGTACTTC. It codes for CASSLKATGQPGEAQYF.